These T cell receptor beta chains were read from a single sample in a study of neurological immune-mediated disorders. TCRdb fed the 5' RACE reads into MiXCR, producing one record per CDR3 protein. The sample contains tens of thousands of distinct CDR3 sequences, around 5.1% of which appear only once. The sample was PBMCs. The receptors shown here come from a human donor with multiple sclerosis. The donor label of this sample is uncertain. Each CDR3 is given with its conserved first and last residue. The D gene is left open where the match is weak. Only some rows state a clone size, as once, few, many or a class for expanded clones.

V gene	clone size	D gene	J gene	CDR3 protein	CDR3 DNA
TRBV4-3	NA	NA	TRBJ1-2	CASSPGVVSQGYTF	TGCGCCAGCAGCCCAGGCGTGGTGTCTCAGGGCTACACCTTC
TRBV10-3	many	TRBD1	TRBJ2-7	CAISSGTGFSYEQYF	TGTGCCATCAGCTCCGGGACAGGCTTCTCCTACGAGCAGTACTTC
TRBV12-3/TRBV12-4	many	NA	TRBJ2-5	CASSQGGMMETQYF	TGTGCCAGCAGTCAAGGGGGTATGATGGAGACCCAGTACTTC
TRBV20-1	many	TRBD1	TRBJ2-7	CSASPSGQGVGEQYF	TGCAGTGCTAGTCCATCCGGGCAGGGGGTAGGGGAGCAGTACTTC
TRBV6-6	many	NA	TRBJ2-7	CASKHLPGREYEQYF	TGTGCCAGCAAACACTTACCGGGTCGGGAGTACGAGCAGTACTTC
TRBV9	many	TRBD1	TRBJ1-3	CASSAQTGVGNTIYF	TGTGCCAGCAGCGCCCAGACAGGGGTTGGAAACACCATATATTTT
TRBV6-6	many	NA	TRBJ1-1	CASRAGKAEAFF	TGTGCCAGCAGGGCAGGGAAGGCTGAAGCTTTCTTT
TRBV5-1	many	TRBD2	TRBJ2-5	CASSLFGGQETQYF	TGCGCCAGCAGCTTGTTCGGGGGGCAAGAGACCCAGTACTTC
TRBV7-9	many	TRBD1	TRBJ2-6	CASSSFGRDSLSGANVLTF	TGTGCCAGCAGCTCCTTCGGCCGGGACAGCCTCTCTGGGGCCAACGTCCTGACTTTC
TRBV5-1	many	NA	TRBJ1-1	CASSSQGDGSTEAFF	TGCGCCAGCAGCTCACAGGGAGACGGAAGCACTGAAGCTTTCTTT
TRBV29-1	many	NA	TRBJ2-2	CSVAGQMNTGELFF	TGCAGCGTTGCCGGACAGATGAACACCGGGGAGCTGTTTTTT
TRBV5-1	many	NA	TRBJ2-2	CASSLRLPGTGGELFF	TGCGCCAGCAGCTTGAGGCTTCCCGGGACGGGCGGGGAGCTGTTTTTT
TRBV6-5	NA	NA	TRBJ2-1	CASSRGSNEQFF	TGTGCCAGCAGTAGGGGTAGCAATGAGCAGTTCTTC
TRBV4-1	many	NA	TRBJ2-7	CASSQDLELDEQYF	TGCGCCAGCAGCCAAGATCTAGAACTCGACGAGCAGTACTTC
TRBV7-2	many	TRBD1	TRBJ2-2	CASSMTGAGELFF	TGTGCCAGCAGCATGACAGGGGCCGGGGAGCTGTTTTTT
TRBV7-9	many	TRBD1	TRBJ2-1	CASSSRTGGYNEQFF	TGTGCCAGCAGCTCCCGGACAGGAGGCTACAATGAGCAGTTCTTC
TRBV24-1	many	NA	TRBJ1-2	CATSVGGGYGYTF	TGTGCCACCAGTGTCGGGGGCGGCTATGGCTACACCTTC
TRBV29-1	many	NA	TRBJ2-1	CSVEESSYNEQFF	TGCAGCGTTGAAGAAAGCTCCTACAATGAGCAGTTCTTC
TRBV7-9	NA	NA	TRBJ1-4	CASSSARINEKLFF	TGTGCCAGCAGCTCCGCCCGGATTAATGAAAAACTGTTTTTT
TRBV11-2	many	NA	TRBJ2-3	CASSLESAPDTQYF	TGTGCCAGCAGCTTAGAGTCCGCCCCGGATACGCAGTATTTT
TRBV5-1	many	TRBD1	TRBJ2-1	CASSLNRGASYNEQFF	TGCGCCAGCAGCTTGAACAGGGGGGCCTCCTACAATGAGCAGTTCTTC
TRBV20-1	many	NA	TRBJ1-2	CSARDWNYGYTF	TGCAGTGCCAGGGACTGGAACTATGGCTACACCTTC
TRBV3-1	many	NA	TRBJ1-4	CASSLETTGEKLFF	TGTGCCAGCAGCCTGGAGACAACGGGGGAAAAACTGTTTTTT
TRBV3-1	many	NA	TRBJ1-2	CASSQIAGERYGYTF	TGTGCCAGCAGCCAGATCGCGGGGGAACGCTATGGCTACACCTTC
TRBV20-1	many	NA	TRBJ1-1	CSAGARGSEAFF	TGCAGTGCTGGGGCCCGTGGGTCTGAAGCTTTCTTT
TRBV20-1	many	TRBD2	TRBJ2-5	CSARKASGDQETQYF	TGCAGTGCTAGAAAGGCTAGCGGGGACCAAGAGACCCAGTACTTC
TRBV20-1	many	TRBD1	TRBJ1-4	CSASHRGRGEKLFF	TGCAGTGCTTCGCACAGGGGGCGAGGTGAAAAACTGTTTTTT
TRBV7-9	NA	TRBD2	TRBJ2-5	CASSPQAGGSETQYF	TGTGCCAGCAGCCCGCAAGCGGGGGGTTCGGAGACCCAGTACTTC
TRBV3-1	many	NA	TRBJ1-4	CASSQETGGGNEKLFF	TGTGCCAGCAGCCAAGAAACTGGCGGGGGAAATGAAAAACTGTTTTTT
TRBV5-6	many	NA	TRBJ2-5	CASSAVQGETQYF	TGTGCCAGCAGCGCCGTGCAAGGGGAGACCCAGTACTTC
TRBV10-3	many	TRBD2	TRBJ2-3	CAISESVGLAGGDTQYF	TGTGCCATCAGTGAGTCTGTAGGACTAGCGGGGGGAGATACGCAGTATTTT
TRBV10-3	medium-sized	NA	TRBJ2-6	CAISEPRDSGANVLTF	TGTGCCATCAGTGAGCCCAGAGACTCTGGGGCCAACGTCCTGACTTTC
TRBV20-1	many	NA	TRBJ2-5	CSARSGEETQYF	TGCAGTGCTAGGAGTGGGGAGGAGACCCAGTACTTC
TRBV4-1	many	TRBD1	TRBJ1-2	CASSQPALGTGGNGYTF	TGCGCCAGCAGCCAGCCGGCCTTAGGGACAGGGGGCAATGGCTACACCTTC
TRBV5-1	many	NA	TRBJ2-5	CASHDLRTETQYF	TGCGCCAGCCACGACCTTCGGACGGAGACCCAGTACTTC
TRBV15	many	NA	TRBJ2-7	CATSRGVNGEQYF	TGTGCCACCAGCAGAGGAGTGAACGGCGAGCAGTACTTC
TRBV18	NA	TRBD1	TRBJ1-5	CASSHRDRGRNQPQHF	TGTGCCAGCTCCCACCGGGACAGGGGAAGAAATCAGCCCCAGCATTTT
TRBV7-8	many	NA	TRBJ2-5	CASSLQETQYF	TGTGCCAGCAGCCTCCAAGAGACCCAGTACTTC
TRBV5-1	many	TRBD1	TRBJ2-5	CASSRGTATQETQYF	TGCGCCAGCAGCAGAGGGACAGCTACCCAAGAGACCCAGTACTTC
TRBV18	many	TRBD1	TRBJ2-7	CASSPTDRFAYEQYF	TGTGCCAGCTCACCAACGGACAGGTTTGCCTACGAGCAGTACTTC